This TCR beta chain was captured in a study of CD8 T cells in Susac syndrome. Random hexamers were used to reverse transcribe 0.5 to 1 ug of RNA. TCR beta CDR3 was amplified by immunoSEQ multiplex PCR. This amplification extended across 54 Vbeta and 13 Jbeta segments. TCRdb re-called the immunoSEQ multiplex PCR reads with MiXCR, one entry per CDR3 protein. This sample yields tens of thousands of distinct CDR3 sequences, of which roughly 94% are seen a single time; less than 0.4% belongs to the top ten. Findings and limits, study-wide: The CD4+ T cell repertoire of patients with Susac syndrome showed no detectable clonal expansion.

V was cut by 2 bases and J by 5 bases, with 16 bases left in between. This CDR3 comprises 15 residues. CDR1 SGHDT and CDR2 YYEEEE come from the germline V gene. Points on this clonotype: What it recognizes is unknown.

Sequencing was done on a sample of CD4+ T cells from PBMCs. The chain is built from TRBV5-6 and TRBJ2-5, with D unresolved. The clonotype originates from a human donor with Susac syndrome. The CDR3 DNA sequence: TGTGCCAGCAGCTTTAGAACTCCTAACGAGGAGACCCAGTACTTC. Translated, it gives CASSFRTPNEETQYF. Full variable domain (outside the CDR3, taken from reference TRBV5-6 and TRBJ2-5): DAGVTQSPTHLIKTRGQQVTLRCSPKSGHDTVSWYQQALGQGPQFIFQYYEEEERQRGNFPDRFSGHQFPNYSSELNVNALLLGDSALYLCASSFRTPNEETQYFGPGTRLLVL.